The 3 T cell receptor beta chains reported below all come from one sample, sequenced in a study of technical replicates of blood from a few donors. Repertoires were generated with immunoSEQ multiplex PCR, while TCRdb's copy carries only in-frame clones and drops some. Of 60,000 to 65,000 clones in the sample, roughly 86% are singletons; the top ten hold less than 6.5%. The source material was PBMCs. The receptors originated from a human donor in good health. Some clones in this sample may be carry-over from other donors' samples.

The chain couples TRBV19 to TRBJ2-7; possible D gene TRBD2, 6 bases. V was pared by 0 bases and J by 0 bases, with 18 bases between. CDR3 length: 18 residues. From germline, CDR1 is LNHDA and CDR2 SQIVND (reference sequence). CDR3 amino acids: CASSIDLTWRVSSYEQYF. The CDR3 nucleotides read TGTGCCAGTAGTATAGATCTGACGTGGAGGGTGAGCTCCTACGAGCAGTACTTC.

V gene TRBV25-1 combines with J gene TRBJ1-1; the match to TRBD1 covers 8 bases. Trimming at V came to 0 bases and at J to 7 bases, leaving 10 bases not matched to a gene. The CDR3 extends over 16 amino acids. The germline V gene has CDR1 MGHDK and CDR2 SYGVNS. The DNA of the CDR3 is TGTGCCAGCAGTGAATATTCGACTGACAGGGGTCATGAAGCTTTCTTT. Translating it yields CASSEYSTDRGHEAFF.

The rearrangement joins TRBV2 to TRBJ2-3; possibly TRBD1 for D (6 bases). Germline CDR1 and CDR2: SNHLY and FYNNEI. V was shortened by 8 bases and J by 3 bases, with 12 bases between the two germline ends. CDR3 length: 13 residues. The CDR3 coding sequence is TGTGCCAGCGGCACAGGGAGAACAGATACGCAGTATTTT. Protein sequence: CASGTGRTDTQYF. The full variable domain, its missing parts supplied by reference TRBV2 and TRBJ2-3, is EPEVTQTPSHQVTQMGQEVILRCVPISNHLYFYWYRQILGQKVEFLVSFYNNEISEKSEIFDDQFSVERPDGSNFTLKIRSTKLEDSAMYFCASGTGRTDTQYFGPGTRLTVL.